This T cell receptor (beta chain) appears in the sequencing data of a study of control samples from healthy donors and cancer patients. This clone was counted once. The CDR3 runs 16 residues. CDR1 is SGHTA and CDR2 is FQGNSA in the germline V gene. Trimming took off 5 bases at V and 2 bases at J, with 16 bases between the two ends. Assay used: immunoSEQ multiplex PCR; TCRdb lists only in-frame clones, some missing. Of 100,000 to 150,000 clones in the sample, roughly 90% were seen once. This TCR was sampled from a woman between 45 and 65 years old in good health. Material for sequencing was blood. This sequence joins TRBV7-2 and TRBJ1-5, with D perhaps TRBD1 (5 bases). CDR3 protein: CASSPSGGEGNQPQHF. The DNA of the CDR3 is TGTGCCAGCAGCCCCTCGGGGGGGGAAGGCAATCAGCCCCAGCATTTT.